What follows is one T cell receptor (beta chain) and its context. The target antigen is unknown. The data stem from a study of glioma-infiltrating T cells after dendritic cell vaccination. Time point reported: after dendritic cell vaccination, including at tumor progression/relapse. Up to about 2 ug genomic DNA was used for TCRB CDR3 amplification. Primers: 60 V beta forward and 13 J beta reverse. The table came from immunoSEQ multiplex PCR; TCRdb's copy has only in-frame clones and leaves some out. Of more than 95,000 clones detected, around 90% appear once; the ten largest clones hold around 2.6%. Germline V gives CDR1 SGDLS, CDR2 YYNGEE. Trimming stripped 4 bases from V and 13 bases from J, with 12 bases between. This CDR3 spans 12 amino acids. Regarding the study as a whole: Few patients contributed both blood and tumor specimens. Survival was not directly related to TCR clonality in these patients.

The specimen was blood, collected after dendritic cell vaccination. This receptor was taken from a human donor with glioblastoma. The V call is TRBV9, the J call TRBJ1-6; D gene uncertain. The CDR3 nucleotides read TGTGCCAGCAGCTCTCCGGGTCGTCCCCTCCACTTT. Translation: CASSSPGRPLHF.